This T cell receptor beta chain was observed in a study of memory CD4+ T cells and cytomegalovirus serostatus. Study-level information: Healthy Belgian adult donors included several CMV-positive and 24 CMV-negative people.

Single viable CD3+CD4+CD8-CD45RO+ cells were sorted as the memory CD4+ T cells. Positive selection with CD4 microbeads enriched total CD4+ T cells. Measured with immunoSEQ multiplex PCR; TCRdb has only the in-frame clones, and not every one. The sample has tens of thousands of clones; roughly three quarters are singletons. Note on this clone: Other DNA sequences in this specimen translate into the identical CDR3.

Per germline, CDR1 GTSNPN and CDR2 SVGIG (reference sequence). The length of the CDR3 is 15 residues. V lost 0 bases and J 5 bases, leaving 16 bases between the germline ends. The chain combines TRBV30 with TRBJ2-5; D perhaps matches TRBD2 (7 bases). The sample was memory CD4+ T cells from blood. The origin of this receptor is an adult in good health and CMV-seronegative. The CDR3 protein is CAWSVRRGGRETQYF. In DNA form, the CDR3 reads TGTGCCTGGAGTGTAAGGAGGGGGGGCAGGGAGACCCAGTACTTC.